This TCR beta chain was identified during a study of vaccination effects on CD4 cells after COVID-19 (dated by TCRdb to the early 2020s). Describing the broader study: Each participant got two doses of an mRNA SARS-CoV-2 vaccine, either BNT162b2 or mRNA-1273. The full study included ten to eleven COVID-19 convalescent patients and a handful of SARS-CoV-2-naive healthy vaccine recipients. The study compared SARS-CoV-2 spike-specific CD4+ TCR repertoires before and after mRNA vaccination in COVID-19 convalescent patients and infection-naive vaccine recipients. Cultures from other donors in the study were sequenced using the Oncomine TCR Beta short-read assay on an Illumina iSeq 100.

The full study reports these points: The study was limited by a small number of convalescent patients, and early post-infection timepoints were lacking. Clones induced by infection and clones induced by vaccination both contracted markedly at late timepoints after vaccination, which fits with T cell responses waning over time. Among healthy vaccine recipients, nearly all vaccine-induced clones were SARS-CoV-2 mono-reactive, and just 1 of 255 was cross-reactive with common cold coronaviruses.

A word on this clone: Its antigen target is currently unknown. No clone much larger than this one lies a single base away; base qualities are absent.

The CDR3, from cysteine to phenylalanine, totals 17 residues. This entry keeps only the CDR3 DNA: 51 bases, framed from base 1. Libraries were constructed by the immunoSEQ multiplex PCR assay. DNA from the cultured and isolated CD4+ T cells underwent TCR beta CDR3 sequencing. As for how the authors treated the data: Non-productive TCR sequences were removed, reads were trimmed to the CDR3 region, and CDR3s of at least 7 amino acids were retained. The MANAFEST web app was used to pick out antigen-specific clonotypes by comparing their expansion in peptide wells with that in reference cultures. To be called positive, a clone needed expansion at FDR<0.05 compared with the reference and with all other wells, an odds ratio greater than 5, and a frequency greater than 0.1% in two replicate wells. Clonotypes significantly expanded in SARS-CoV-2 spike wells and in at least one common cold coronavirus spike condition were defined as cross-reactive. CDR3 similarity was assessed by Levenshtein distance with the stringdist R package, and unrooted trees were built with ape in R 3.6.1. Drawn from immuneACCESS, this table holds only the in-frame rearrangements with V and J called that TCRdb kept. Clones are partly lost; checked studies trace under half to an unresolved V gene and leave the rest unexplained. The V and J calls and clone size come from that table; D and trimming were worked out from the DNA. The sample has about 52,000 clones on record, roughly 73% of them singletons. Just over 6% of the sample is in the top ten clones.

To identify antigen-specific CD4+ T cell clonotypes by their expansion, the ViraFEST assay first stimulated PBMC with viral peptide pools and then applied TCR sequencing. After more than 9 days of culture, CD4+ T cells were isolated with the EasySep CD4+ T cell isolation kit. None of the healthy vaccine recipients had a prior SARS-CoV-2 infection, which was confirmed by nucleocapsid antibody tests that came back negative both before and after vaccination. Some 2 million PBMC per well were cultured with approximately 10 ug/ml peptides in IMDM containing about 5% human AB serum, around 9.7 IU/ml IL-2 and gentamicin. On days 3 and 7, half of the culture medium was replaced with fresh IL-2-containing medium. Unless noted otherwise, every peptide stimulation condition was grown in triplicate wells. PBMC were separated from whole blood using Ficoll-Paque Plus gradient centrifugation and were then either cryopreserved at -140C or used fresh. The overlapping peptide pools covered the spike proteins of SARS-CoV-2 as well as those of the common cold coronaviruses HCoV-NL63, HCoV-OC43 and HCoV-229E. The QIAamp micro DNA kit was used to extract genomic DNA from the cultured CD4+ T cells.

The specimen was CD4+ T cells from PBMCs cultured with HCoV-OC43 spike peptides, collected before COVID-19 vaccination. The cell subset or site label here, explained by the study, means: HCoV-OC43 spike overlapping peptide pool stimulation. Recombination connected TRBV21-1 to TRBJ2-1; the listed D gene, TRBD2, was not tested against the DNA. TRBV21-1 corresponds to a pseudogene. The source is a human donor who received a COVID-19 vaccine. The CDR3 is CASSPPFTESSYNEQFF. The DNA sequence is TGTGCCAGCAGCCCCCCCTTTACCGAGAGCTCCTACAATGAGCAGTTCTTC.